This TCR beta chain was identified in a study of blood T cell repertoires in COVID-19 (TCRdb year 2020). For the study in its entirety: Samples from collaborators originated in the United States, Italy and Spain and spanned both the acute and convalescent phases of COVID-19. The prospective study material was composed of cDNA or gDNA derived from T cells, B-cell-depleted T cells, or PBMCs. Deeply sampled blood TCRbeta repertoires from subjects exposed to, actively infected with, or recovered from COVID-19 were included in the dataset. The repertoires were released in a freely available public database intended as a resource for research on the immune response to SARS-CoV-2. The samples were drawn from two sources: the first 160 participants of the ongoing ImmuneRACE study, and fewer than 1,500 subjects contributed by 6 global collaborators. The sample metadata nearly always contained a de-identified subject ID, COVID-19 status, age in years and sex. Where available, HLA class I and class II types were taken from metadata supplied by the sample provider and were not determined by assay-based typing.

Details on this clone: No cognate antigen has been identified for it. Base qualities are missing; no much larger clone stands one base away.

TCRbeta CDR3 regions were amplified from genomic DNA by means of the immunoSEQ Assay, a bias-controlled multiplex PCR. Per the source publication's procedure: The number of nucleated cells in each sample was estimated from the amplification of reference gene primers within the assay. To quantify the absolute abundance of each unique TCRbeta CDR3 rearrangement, sequence reads were collapsed and filtered. For each sample, productive Simpson clonality was calculated as the square root of Simpson's diversity index across productive rearrangements. What TCRdb holds here is the immuneACCESS table cut down to in-frame rearrangements. Part of the clones is not present; checked against another copy, under half of the missing clones reflect an unresolved V gene, and the others are unexplained. The V and J calls and clone size were taken over from that table, and D and trimming were inferred from the DNA. Within this sample are 150,000 or so clones, with roughly four fifths of them counted one time only. Of the sample, 3.5% to 5.5% is held by the ten largest clones.

Measured from the cysteine to the phenylalanine, the CDR3 is 16 residues long. Left in the record is the CDR3 DNA by itself, 48 bases read in frame from the first base. Looking up the germline V gene yields CDR1 SGDLS and CDR2 YYNGEE. V ends up 1 base short and J 8 bases short, with an unmatched junction base count of 10. Collaborating institutions collected whole blood in K2EDTA tubes following their own protocols. For TCRbeta analysis, collaborator samples were shipped as frozen whole blood, as isolated PBMCs, or as DNA extracted from either sample type. General findings and caveats noted by the study authors: The amount of clinical and demographic metadata varied by source and participant and was provided uncurated.

The sequencing sample was made of peripheral blood. This chain is built from TRBV9 and TRBJ2-1; the central 9 bases match TRBD2. The source is a woman older than 75 with active or convalescent COVID-19. The CDR3 has the sequence CASSVLAGNSPYEQFF. The DNA is as follows: TGTGCCAGCAGCGTACTAGCGGGAAACTCTCCGTATGAGCAGTTCTTC. The reference TRBV9 and TRBJ2-1 proteins fill in what lies around the CDR3, so the full variable domain reads DSGVTQTPKHLITATGQRVTLRCSPRSGDLSVYWYQQSLDQGLQFLIQYYNGEERAKGNILERFSAQQFPDLHSELNLSSLELGDSALYFCASSVLAGNSPYEQFFGPGTRLTVL.